A selection of T cell receptor beta chains follows, all from one sample in a study of T cells in Graves' hyperthyroidism and ophthalmopathy. TCRdb used MiXCR to reprocess the multiplex PCR reads, holding one entry per CDR3 protein. The sample lists 250,000 to 350,000 distinct CDR3 sequences, approximately 21% occurring once. Sequencing was performed on blood. These receptors came from a man younger than 40 with Graves' ophthalmopathy. Each CDR3 is given with its conserved first and last residue. The order of the fields is J gene, D gene, V gene, clone size, CDR3 protein, CDR3 DNA. A D gene is named only where the DNA matches it firmly. Clone size is stated in some rows and not others, as once, few, many or a class when expanded.

j_call: TRBJ2-1
d_call: .
v_call: TRBV20-1
clone_size: .
cdr3_aa: CSARQSNYNEQFF
cdr3_nt: TGCAGTGCTAGGCAGTCGAACTACAATGAGCAGTTCTTC

j_call: TRBJ2-7
d_call: TRBD2
v_call: TRBV18
clone_size: .
cdr3_aa: CASSRSGLALSYEQYF
cdr3_nt: TGTGCCAGCTCACGAAGCGGACTAGCACTCTCCTACGAGCAGTACTTC

j_call: TRBJ1-1
d_call: .
v_call: TRBV10-3
clone_size: .
cdr3_aa: CAISEQLRGGLDEAFF
cdr3_nt: TGTGCCATCAGTGAGCAATTGAGAGGAGGGTTGGATGAAGCTTTCTTT

j_call: TRBJ2-3
d_call: TRBD2
v_call: TRBV9
clone_size: .
cdr3_aa: CASSVAPAGGSDTQYF
cdr3_nt: TGTGCCAGCAGCGTAGCTCCAGCGGGAGGTTCAGATACGCAGTATTTT

j_call: TRBJ2-4
d_call: TRBD1
v_call: TRBV7-3
clone_size: once
cdr3_aa: CASSPPQGAGLNIQCF
cdr3_nt: TGTGCCAGCAGCCCACCACAGGGGGCAGGCCTGAACATTCAGTGCTTC

j_call: TRBJ2-3
d_call: TRBD2
v_call: TRBV20-1
clone_size: once
cdr3_aa: CSASPPLAGESDTQYF
cdr3_nt: TGCAGTGCTAGCCCCCCACTAGCGGGGGAATCAGATACGCAGTATTTT

j_call: TRBJ2-3
d_call: .
v_call: TRBV7-2
clone_size: .
cdr3_aa: CASSHGGGGTDTQYF
cdr3_nt: TGTGCCAGCAGCCACGGGGGCGGGGGCACAGATACGCAGTATTTT

j_call: TRBJ2-3
d_call: TRBD2
v_call: TRBV4-2
clone_size: .
cdr3_aa: CASSQGIAGSSTDTQYF
cdr3_nt: TGTGCCAGCAGCCAAGGTATAGCGGGATCTAGCACAGATACGCAGTATTTT

j_call: TRBJ2-4
d_call: .
v_call: TRBV20-1
clone_size: .
cdr3_aa: CSIGAAGKNIQYF
cdr3_nt: TGCAGTATCGGAGCTGCGGGTAAAAACATTCAGTACTTC

j_call: TRBJ2-1
d_call: TRBD1
v_call: TRBV28
clone_size: many
cdr3_aa: CASTTQTGYNEQFF
cdr3_nt: TGTGCCAGCACAACTCAGACAGGGTACAATGAGCAGTTCTTC

j_call: TRBJ1-1
d_call: .
v_call: TRBV7-2
clone_size: many
cdr3_aa: CASSLMGVNTEAFF
cdr3_nt: TGTGCCAGCAGCTTAATGGGGGTGAACACTGAAGCTTTCTTT

j_call: TRBJ1-2
d_call: .
v_call: TRBV19
clone_size: .
cdr3_aa: CASSIEGSRYGYTF
cdr3_nt: TGTGCCAGTAGTATAGAGGGGAGCCGCTATGGCTACACCTTC

j_call: TRBJ2-1
d_call: TRBD2
v_call: TRBV3-1
clone_size: few
cdr3_aa: CASSQGTSGRHEQFF
cdr3_nt: TGTGCCAGCAGCCAAGGGACTAGCGGGAGACATGAGCAGTTCTTC

j_call: TRBJ2-1
d_call: .
v_call: TRBV19
clone_size: .
cdr3_aa: CASSIVAGRGLNEQFF
cdr3_nt: TGTGCCAGTAGTATAGTGGCGGGACGGGGCTTAAATGAGCAGTTCTTC

j_call: TRBJ2-1
d_call: TRBD1
v_call: TRBV5-8
clone_size: once
cdr3_aa: CASSHGTGYNEQFF
cdr3_nt: TGTGCCAGCAGCCACGGGACAGGGTACAATGAGCAGTTCTTC

j_call: TRBJ2-1
d_call: TRBD2
v_call: TRBV11-3
clone_size: many
cdr3_aa: CASSILAGIYNEQFF
cdr3_nt: TGTGCCAGCAGCATACTAGCGGGAATCTACAATGAGCAGTTCTTC

j_call: TRBJ2-7
d_call: TRBD2
v_call: TRBV27
clone_size: few
cdr3_aa: CASSLFSSGYEQYF
cdr3_nt: TGTGCCAGCAGTTTATTTTCTAGCGGCTACGAGCAGTACTTC

j_call: TRBJ2-3
d_call: TRBD2
v_call: TRBV11-2
clone_size: .
cdr3_aa: CASSKRLAESTDTQYF
cdr3_nt: TGTGCCAGCAGCAAAAGACTAGCGGAGAGCACAGATACGCAGTATTTT

j_call: TRBJ2-7
d_call: .
v_call: TRBV6-1
clone_size: many
cdr3_aa: CASSDDAPSGRVQNSPYEQYF
cdr3_nt: TGTGCCAGCAGTGATGACGCCCCCTCCGGCCGGGTCCAAAACAGTCCCTACGAGCAGTACTTC

j_call: TRBJ2-5
d_call: TRBD1
v_call: TRBV15
clone_size: .
cdr3_aa: CATSRALTGWKETQYF
cdr3_nt: TGTGCCACCAGCAGAGCCCTGACAGGGTGGAAGGAGACCCAGTACTTC

j_call: TRBJ1-2
d_call: .
v_call: TRBV12-3/TRBV12-4
clone_size: few
cdr3_aa: CASSPPGPMRYNYGYTF
cdr3_nt: TGTGCCAGCAGTCCCCCGGGGCCCATGCGTTACAACTATGGCTACACCTTC

j_call: TRBJ2-7
d_call: .
v_call: TRBV7-2
clone_size: .
cdr3_aa: CASSLVSGTGSYEQYF
cdr3_nt: TGTGCCAGCAGCTTAGTAAGCGGGACAGGATCCTACGAGCAGTACTTC

j_call: TRBJ2-7
d_call: .
v_call: TRBV20-1
clone_size: many
cdr3_aa: CSATDGESEQYF
cdr3_nt: TGCAGTGCTACTGACGGAGAGTCAGAGCAGTACTTC

j_call: TRBJ2-2
d_call: .
v_call: TRBV12-3/TRBV12-4
clone_size: .
cdr3_aa: CASRSGTRRFTGELFF
cdr3_nt: TGTGCCAGCAGGTCCGGGACTCGGAGATTCACCGGGGAGCTGTTTTTT

j_call: TRBJ2-7
d_call: .
v_call: TRBV5-6
clone_size: many
cdr3_aa: CASTRGQGGIEQYF
cdr3_nt: TGTGCCAGCACTAGGGGGCAGGGGGGAATCGAGCAGTACTTC

j_call: TRBJ2-5
d_call: TRBD2
v_call: TRBV13
clone_size: few
cdr3_aa: CASSGGLAVQETQYF
cdr3_nt: TGTGCCAGCAGCGGGGGACTAGCGGTCCAAGAGACCCAGTACTTC

j_call: TRBJ2-7
d_call: TRBD1
v_call: TRBV2
clone_size: .
cdr3_aa: CASSPVGTGYEQYF
cdr3_nt: TGTGCCAGCAGTCCGGTGGGGACAGGCTACGAGCAGTACTTC

j_call: TRBJ2-1
d_call: .
v_call: TRBV5-1
clone_size: many
cdr3_aa: CASSLLGLDSNEQFF
cdr3_nt: TGCGCCAGCAGCTTGTTGGGCCTAGATAGTAATGAGCAGTTCTTC

j_call: TRBJ2-4
d_call: TRBD1
v_call: TRBV19
clone_size: .
cdr3_aa: CATRPDTGTGKNIQYF
cdr3_nt: TGTGCCACCAGACCGGACACAGGGACAGGGAAAAACATTCAGTACTTC

j_call: TRBJ1-5
d_call: TRBD1
v_call: TRBV6-2/TRBV6-3
clone_size: .
cdr3_aa: CASSYSGDRTQHF
cdr3_nt: TGTGCCAGCAGTTACTCCGGGGACAGGACCCAGCATTTT

j_call: TRBJ1-2
d_call: TRBD1
v_call: TRBV6-1
clone_size: .
cdr3_aa: CASRGKGTGAYGYTF
cdr3_nt: TGTGCCAGCAGAGGAAAAGGGACAGGGGCATATGGCTACACCTTC

j_call: TRBJ2-3
d_call: .
v_call: TRBV10-3
clone_size: .
cdr3_aa: CAISRLGGSTDTQYF
cdr3_nt: TGTGCCATCTCACGACTAGGTGGAAGCACAGATACGCAGTATTTT

j_call: TRBJ2-5
d_call: TRBD2
v_call: TRBV28
clone_size: many
cdr3_aa: CASSPFLLAGSLTQYF
cdr3_nt: TGTGCCAGCAGTCCTTTCTTGCTAGCGGGGAGCTTGACCCAGTACTTC

j_call: TRBJ2-1
d_call: .
v_call: TRBV5-4
clone_size: .
cdr3_aa: CASWEASYNEQFF
cdr3_nt: TGTGCCAGTTGGGAGGCCTCCTACAATGAGCAGTTCTTC

j_call: TRBJ2-7
d_call: TRBD1
v_call: TRBV28
clone_size: many
cdr3_aa: CAVGRGSYEQYF
cdr3_nt: TGTGCCGTCGGCAGGGGGTCCTACGAGCAGTACTTC

j_call: TRBJ1-1
d_call: .
v_call: TRBV3-1
clone_size: many
cdr3_aa: CASSQGDIRNTEAFF
cdr3_nt: TGTGCCAGCAGCCAAGGTGACATCCGGAACACTGAAGCTTTCTTT

j_call: TRBJ1-5
d_call: TRBD1
v_call: TRBV5-1
clone_size: few
cdr3_aa: CASSLGTEAQPQHF
cdr3_nt: TGCGCCAGCAGCTTAGGGACAGAAGCTCAGCCCCAGCATTTT

j_call: TRBJ1-2
d_call: .
v_call: TRBV19
clone_size: few
cdr3_aa: CASSMGGSGYTF
cdr3_nt: TGTGCCAGTAGTATGGGGGGATCTGGCTACACCTTC

j_call: TRBJ2-2
d_call: .
v_call: TRBV5-1
clone_size: .
cdr3_aa: CASSRDIGTGELFF
cdr3_nt: TGCGCCAGCAGCCGGGATATCGGCACCGGGGAGCTGTTTTTT

j_call: TRBJ2-1
d_call: .
v_call: TRBV20-1
clone_size: many
cdr3_aa: CSASLDGGSYNEQFF
cdr3_nt: TGCAGTGCTAGTCTTGATGGGGGCTCCTACAATGAGCAGTTCTTC

j_call: TRBJ2-3
d_call: TRBD2
v_call: TRBV10-1
clone_size: .
cdr3_aa: CASSDPIAGVSPDTQYF
cdr3_nt: TGCGCCAGCAGTGACCCGATAGCGGGAGTGTCCCCAGATACGCAGTATTTT

j_call: TRBJ2-2
d_call: TRBD1
v_call: TRBV28
clone_size: .
cdr3_aa: CASSSGTGNTGELFF
cdr3_nt: TGTGCCAGCAGTTCCGGGACAGGGAACACCGGGGAGCTGTTTTTT

j_call: TRBJ2-2
d_call: TRBD2
v_call: TRBV5-1
clone_size: few
cdr3_aa: CASSFGLAVNTGELFF
cdr3_nt: TGCGCCAGCAGCTTTGGACTAGCGGTCAACACCGGGGAGCTGTTTTTT

j_call: TRBJ1-4
d_call: .
v_call: TRBV7-9
clone_size: few
cdr3_aa: CASSLDFSGGNEKLFF
cdr3_nt: TGTGCCAGCAGCTTGGACTTTTCCGGCGGTAATGAAAAACTGTTTTTT

j_call: TRBJ2-2
d_call: .
v_call: TRBV7-6
clone_size: .
cdr3_aa: CASSSPTHTNTGELFF
cdr3_nt: TGTGCCAGCAGCTCTCCGACACATACGAACACCGGGGAGCTGTTTTTT

j_call: TRBJ2-3
d_call: .
v_call: TRBV29-1
clone_size: .
cdr3_aa: CSAYHRDITDTQYF
cdr3_nt: TGCAGCGCATACCACAGGGATATCACAGATACGCAGTATTTT

j_call: TRBJ2-7
d_call: .
v_call: TRBV20-1
clone_size: many
cdr3_aa: CSAGASYEQYF
cdr3_nt: TGCAGTGCAGGGGCCTCCTACGAGCAGTACTTC

j_call: TRBJ1-1
d_call: TRBD1
v_call: TRBV6-1
clone_size: few
cdr3_aa: CASSPGDREGLAFF
cdr3_nt: TGTGCCAGCTCCCCTGGGGACAGGGAGGGCTTGGCTTTCTTT

j_call: TRBJ2-2
d_call: .
v_call: TRBV19
clone_size: few
cdr3_aa: CASSGASLRRTGELFF
cdr3_nt: TGTGCCAGTAGTGGTGCCTCTTTACGTCGAACCGGGGAGCTGTTTTTT

j_call: TRBJ2-3
d_call: .
v_call: TRBV10-1
clone_size: .
cdr3_aa: CASSETPSTDTQYF
cdr3_nt: TGCGCCAGCAGTGAGACACCTAGCACAGATACGCAGTATTTT

j_call: TRBJ1-4
d_call: .
v_call: TRBV14
clone_size: few
cdr3_aa: CASSPLGRGNEKLFF
cdr3_nt: TGTGCCAGCAGCCCCCTCGGGAGGGGCAATGAAAAACTGTTTTTT

j_call: TRBJ1-4
d_call: .
v_call: TRBV7-8
clone_size: many
cdr3_aa: CASSLAPSTLGEKLFF
cdr3_nt: TGTGCCAGCAGCTTAGCGCCGAGTACGCTAGGGGAAAAACTGTTTTTT

j_call: TRBJ2-5
d_call: .
v_call: TRBV7-9
clone_size: few
cdr3_aa: CASSQELPPYQETQYF
cdr3_nt: TGTGCCAGCAGCCAAGAACTTCCACCGTACCAAGAGACCCAGTACTTC

j_call: TRBJ2-4
d_call: .
v_call: TRBV10-1
clone_size: .
cdr3_aa: CASSDYARQNIQYF
cdr3_nt: TGCGCCAGCAGTGATTACGCCAGACAAAACATTCAGTACTTC

j_call: TRBJ1-2
d_call: .
v_call: TRBV9
clone_size: .
cdr3_aa: CASSVDPGRFNYGYTF
cdr3_nt: TGTGCCAGCAGCGTAGACCCGGGCCGTTTCAACTATGGCTACACCTTC